The rows below give T cell receptor beta chains drawn from one sample of a study of shared clonotypes between healthy human individuals. Profiled with immunoSEQ multiplex PCR; TCRdb holds only in-frame clones, not every one. The sample consists of over 2 million clones, 90% to 95% of them appearing once. The material sequenced was naive CD4+ T cells sorted from blood. Receptors originate from a young man in good health. The CDR3 runs from the conserved cysteine through the conserved F or W. D genes are given only for firm matches. The size of a clone is reported for some rows only, either as once, few or many, or as a class for expanded clones.

J gene | D gene | V gene | clone size | CDR3 DNA | CDR3 protein
TRBJ2-7 | . | TRBV21-1 | . | TGTGCCAGCAGCGGAAGGGAGGGACTAGCGGGAGGGGCTTCTACCGAGCAGTACTTC | CASSGREGLAGGASTEQYF
TRBJ2-7 | TRBD1 | TRBV7-9 | . | TGTGCCAGCAGCTCTGTGGGACAGGGCTACGAGCAGTACTTC | CASSSVGQGYEQYF
TRBJ1-6 | . | TRBV5-1 | . | TGCGCCAGCAGCTTGGAAGGGCTCAGGGGAATTTCACCCCTCCACTTT | CASSLEGLRGISPLHF
TRBJ2-3 | . | TRBV18 | . | TGTGCCAGCTCACCAACTAGATCAGATACGCAGTATTTT | CASSPTRSDTQYF
TRBJ1-4 | TRBD1 | TRBV27 | once | TGTGCCAGCAGGCGACAGGGAAGCGAAAAACTGTTTTTT | CASRRQGSEKLFF
TRBJ2-7 | TRBD1 | TRBV19 | . | TGTGCCAGTAGCTATTCCGGGACAGTGAACTACGAGCAGTACTTC | CASSYSGTVNYEQYF
TRBJ1-4 | . | TRBV5-4 | . | TGTGCCAGCAGCTTAGGTAGGGGAGGAGTGAAAACTAATGAAAAACTGTTTTTT | CASSLGRGGVKTNEKLFF
TRBJ2-3 | . | TRBV5-1 | . | TGCGCCAGCAGCTTGGGCGGGGTTGGGGCAGATACGCAGTATTTT | CASSLGGVGADTQYF
TRBJ1-1 | . | TRBV10-1 | . | TGCGCCAGCAGTGGAAACAGCAACACTGAAGCTTTCTTT | CASSGNSNTEAFF
TRBJ1-2 | . | TRBV19 | . | TGTGCCAGTAGTATAGATCGCATCATTCGGCTGAATGGCTACACCTTC | CASSIDRIIRLNGYTF
TRBJ2-5 | TRBD1 | TRBV6-5 | . | TGTGCCAGCAGTTACGGTCCGGGACAGGAGACCCAGTACTTC | CASSYGPGQETQYF
TRBJ2-5 | TRBD2 | TRBV5-1 | . | TGCGCCAGCAGCTTGTCAGCTAGCGGGGCCCAAGAGACCCAGTACTTC | CASSLSASGAQETQYF
TRBJ2-1 | . | TRBV9 | . | TGTGCCAGCAGCGTAGCCTGGCGAATCAACTCCTACAATGAGCAGTTCTTC | CASSVAWRINSYNEQFF
TRBJ2-3 | TRBD1 | TRBV6-5 | . | TGTGCCAGCAGTCGAGGACAGGGGAGGACAGATACGCAGTATTTT | CASSRGQGRTDTQYF
TRBJ1-5 | . | TRBV9 | . | TGTGCCAGCAGCGTCGGGGAGGGGCCCCAGCATTTT | CASSVGEGPQHF
TRBJ1-5 | . | TRBV5-6 | . | TGTGCCAGCAGCTCTTACCGGGACTCTCAGCCCCAGCATTTT | CASSSYRDSQPQHF
TRBJ2-5 | . | TRBV10-3 | . | TGTGCCATCAGTGGATCGGGTGGGGGCCAAGAGACCCAGTACTTC | CAISGSGGGQETQYF
TRBJ2-1 | TRBD2 | TRBV7-6 | . | TGTGCCAGCAGCTTCCTACTAGCGGGAGGACCCTACAATGAGCAGTTCTTC | CASSFLLAGGPYNEQFF
TRBJ1-5 | . | TRBV9 | . | TGTGCCAGCAGCGTAGCTACTAGGGCTAGCAATCAGCCCCAGCATTTT | CASSVATRASNQPQHF
TRBJ2-7 | . | TRBV27 | . | TGTGCCAGCAGTCCCTCTAGGGGACCCAGATCCTACGAGCAGTACTTC | CASSPSRGPRSYEQYF
TRBJ1-4 | TRBD1 | TRBV14 | . | TGTGCCAGCAGATCGGGGCAGGGGGCAAAACTGTTTTTT | CASRSGQGAKLFF
TRBJ2-5 | . | TRBV7-9 | . | TGTGCCAGCAGCCCGAATATGGGAGAGACCCAGTACTTC | CASSPNMGETQYF
TRBJ1-5 | TRBD1 | TRBV27 | . | TGTGCCACCCGGGACAGGGGCGGCAATCAGCCCCAGCATTTT | CATRDRGGNQPQHF
TRBJ1-2 | . | TRBV28 | . | TGTGCCAGCAGTTCCTCGGTGGAAGCCAACTATGGCTACACCTTC | CASSSSVEANYGYTF
TRBJ1-3 | TRBD1 | TRBV7-9 | . | TGTGCCAGCAGCTTGGACGGGGGCTGGGACAGGTCCTCCGGAAACACCATATATTTT | CASSLDGGWDRSSGNTIYF
TRBJ1-2 | TRBD1 | TRBV6-1 | . | TGTGCCAGCAGTCGGGAGGGGGCGCAGAACTATGGCTACACCTTC | CASSREGAQNYGYTF
TRBJ2-3 | . | TRBV10-2 | . | TGCGCCAGCAGTGTGGTAAGCCGAGATACGCAGTATTTT | CASSVVSRDTQYF
TRBJ2-7 | . | TRBV10-2 | . | TGCGCCAGCACCAGAAGTTTAGGGGGCTACGAGCAGTACTTC | CASTRSLGGYEQYF
TRBJ2-3 | TRBD2 | TRBV7-2 | . | TGTGCCAGCAGCTCTGGACTAGCGGGAACAGATACGCAGTATTTT | CASSSGLAGTDTQYF
TRBJ2-7 | . | TRBV19 | once | TGTGCCAGTAGTAGTCCCCTTAACAATCCCTACGAGCAGTACTTC | CASSSPLNNPYEQYF
TRBJ2-1 | TRBD1 | TRBV7-9 | few | TGTGCCAGCAGCCGCGACAGGGCCTCCTACAATGAGCAGTTCTTC | CASSRDRASYNEQFF
TRBJ1-6 | . | TRBV19 | . | TGTGCCAGTAGTATTGGGGTACCTTCACCCCTCCACTTT | CASSIGVPSPLHF
TRBJ1-2 | TRBD1 | TRBV2 | . | TGTGCCAGCAGTGGGGACAGGGTGATCGGCTATGGCTACACCTTC | CASSGDRVIGYGYTF
TRBJ2-3 | . | TRBV7-3 | . | TGTGCCAGCAGCCCACGGGGGAACACAGATACGCAGTATTTT | CASSPRGNTDTQYF
TRBJ2-7 | TRBD2 | TRBV7-8 | . | TGTGCCAGCAGCCCCCGAGGCGGGAGCTACGAGCAGTACTTC | CASSPRGGSYEQYF
TRBJ1-6 | . | TRBV7-3 | . | TGTGCCAGCAGCTTAATGGGACAAAGAAATTCACCCCTCCACTTT | CASSLMGQRNSPLHF
TRBJ1-5 | . | TRBV6-4 | . | TGTGCCAGCAGTGGGCAGAGCAATCAGCCCCAGCATTTT | CASSGQSNQPQHF
TRBJ1-2 | TRBD1 | TRBV5-1 | . | TGCGCCAGCAGCCCGGGACAGTTAAACTATGGCTACACCTTC | CASSPGQLNYGYTF
TRBJ1-2 | TRBD1 | TRBV6-1 | . | TGTGCCAGCAGTTTAGGGACAGGGTACAGCTATGGCTACACCTTC | CASSLGTGYSYGYTF
TRBJ2-7 | . | TRBV30 | . | TGTGCCTGGAGTGTTAGGTACGAGCAGTACTTC | CAWSVRYEQYF
TRBJ2-2 | . | TRBV7-2 | . | TGTGCCAGCAGCTTACTTAACACCGGGGAGCTGTTTTTT | CASSLLNTGELFF
TRBJ1-2 | . | TRBV18 | . | TGTGCCAGCCGGGCCTCGGGGACCCCACATGGCTACACCTTC | CASRASGTPHGYTF
TRBJ1-1 | . | TRBV29-1 | . | TGCAGCGTTCCAGGGGCGGTGGGCACTGAAGCTTTCTTT | CSVPGAVGTEAFF
TRBJ2-7 | TRBD2 | TRBV5-6 | once | TGTGCCAGCAGCCCGAAAGCGGGAGGGTACGAGCAGTACTTC | CASSPKAGGYEQYF
TRBJ2-1 | TRBD2 | TRBV28 | once | TGTGCCAGCATGGTAGCGGGGGCCAACAATGAGCAGTTCTTC | CASMVAGANNEQFF
TRBJ1-2 | . | TRBV18 | . | TGTGCCAGCTCACCCATCACCGCGGAAGGCTACACCTTC | CASSPITAEGYTF
TRBJ2-7 | TRBD2 | TRBV19 | . | TGTGCCAGTAGTATAGCGGGAGGCACCTACGAGCAGTACTTC | CASSIAGGTYEQYF
TRBJ2-7 | . | TRBV6-1 | . | TGTGCCAGCAGTGCGGACAGATTCTACGAGCAGTACTTC | CASSADRFYEQYF
TRBJ2-1 | TRBD2 | TRBV6-5 | . | TGTGCCAGCAGTTACTCACTAGCGGGAGCGGTTAATGAGCAGTTCTTC | CASSYSLAGAVNEQFF
TRBJ2-7 | TRBD1 | TRBV5-1 | . | TGCGCCAGCAGCTTGGATCTCCCGATAGCGTGGTCTCGGGACAGAGGGGGCTTGGGCTACGAGCAGTACTTC | CASSLDLPIAWSRDRGGLGYEQYF
TRBJ1-2 | . | TRBV28 | . | TGTGCCAGCAAAAGGTTTGAGGACTATGGCTACACCTTC | CASKRFEDYGYTF
TRBJ2-3 | TRBD2 | TRBV10-3 | . | TGTGCCATCACGGGCGGGGGGCGTACAGATACGCAGTATTTT | CAITGGGRTDTQYF
TRBJ2-2 | . | TRBV25-1 | . | TGTGCCAGCAGTGAATATGGGCCCCCAGGGGACACCGGGGAGCTGTTTTTT | CASSEYGPPGDTGELFF
TRBJ1-1 | . | TRBV2 | . | TGTGCCAGCACCCCCTGGGGGGTTAACACTGAAGCTTTCTTT | CASTPWGVNTEAFF
TRBJ2-5 | TRBD2 | TRBV13 | . | TGTGCCAGCAGCTTAGGACTAGCGGGAGGAACAACCCAGTACTTC | CASSLGLAGGTTQYF
TRBJ1-5 | . | TRBV19 | . | TGTGCCAGTAGTATGATCGATCCCTCCAATCAGCCCCAGCATTTT | CASSMIDPSNQPQHF
TRBJ1-5 | . | TRBV28 | . | TGTGCCAGCACCGCCCAGGGGCAGCCCCAGCATTTT | CASTAQGQPQHF